Listed here are 32 T cell receptor beta chains from one sample, sequenced in a study of cytotoxic CD8 clonotypes in ibrutinib-treated CLL. Sequenced by immunoSEQ multiplex PCR; TCRdb stores in-frame clones only, minus some. The repertoire holds around 52,000 clones, 56% seen once, with about a fifth in the top ten. Sequenced here: PBMCs, sampled after 24 months of ibrutinib treatment. The receptors shown here come from a human donor with chronic lymphocytic leukemia.

V gene TRBV5-1 combines with J gene TRBJ2-1; 10 bases match TRBD2. Germline CDR1 and CDR2: SGHRS and YFSETQ. V lost 4 bases and J lost 10; bases outside the gene matches: 14. The CDR3 is made up of 16 amino acids. The CDR3: CASSLGLAPYYWEQFF. CDR3 coding DNA: TGCGCCAGCAGCCTGGGACTAGCGCCCTATTATTGGGAGCAGTTCTTC.

The chain couples TRBV18 to TRBJ1-2, with TRBD1 as a possible D gene (6 bases). Germline CDR1 reads KGHSH; CDR2 reads LQKENI. The CDR3 runs 16 residues. V lost 3 bases and J 7 bases, leaving 21 bases between the germline ends. This CDR3 reads CASSPSTGRALGGYTF. The CDR3 nucleotides are TGTGCCAGCTCACCCTCTACAGGGCGGGCGCTGGGTGGCTACACCTTC.

Only a few counts were recorded for this clone. The gene calls are TRBV5-1 and TRBJ2-5, with TRBD2 identical over 9 bases. CDR1 is SGHRS, CDR2 YFSETQ, per germline. The V segment lost 0 bases and the J segment 5 bases; nucleotides outside the gene matches: 5. The CDR3 spans 15 residues. CDR3 nucleotides: TGCGCCAGCAGCTTGGGGGCGGGAGGGACCGAGACCCAGTACTTC. Its translation is CASSLGAGGTETQYF. The whole variable domain, filled in from reference TRBV5-1 and TRBJ2-5, reads KAGVTQTPRYLIKTRGQQVTLSCSPISGHRSVSWYQQTPGQGLQFLFEYFSETQRNKGNFPGRFSGRQFSNSRSEMNVSTLELGDSALYLCASSLGAGGTETQYFGPGTRLLVL.

This clone was picked up a small number of times. V and J are TRBV30 and TRBJ1-5, with D hard to call. Germline V lookup: CDR1 GTSNPN, CDR2 SVGIG (reference sequence). V gave up 2 bases and J gave up 3 bases, with 5 bases separating them. The CDR3 is made up of 12 amino acids. The CDR3 DNA reads as TGTGCCTGGAGTATGGACAATCAGCCCCAGCATTTT. It is translated as CAWSMDNQPQHF.

The sample holds a few counts of this clone. The junction differs from germline at one of its ends, possibly a read error. The chain recombines TRBV28 with TRBJ2-1; TRBD1 might be the D (6 bases). The germline V gene encodes CDR1 MDHEN and CDR2 SYDVKM. The CDR3 length is 14 residues. CDR3 residues: CASSLPMETGHYVF. In DNA, the CDR3 is TGTGCCAGCAGTTTACCCATGGAGACAGGCCACTATGTCTTC.

In this sample, this clone turned up many times. This chain connects TRBV7-9 to TRBJ1-4, with D possibly TRBD1 on 6 matching bases. This CDR3 has 15 residues. V was cut by 5 bases and J by 8 bases, with 18 bases left in between. CDR1 is SEHNR, CDR2 FQNEAQ, per germline (reference sequence). This CDR3 is CASSPTGGVGEKLFF. The CDR3 DNA reads as TGTGCCAGCAGCCCGACGGGGGGCGTGGGGGAAAAACTGTTTTTT.

For the CDR3, the DNA is TGTGCCAGCAGCTTAGTTTCTAGCGGAGCCTACGAGCAGTACTTC. This gives the protein CASSLVSSGAYEQYF. The chain is built from TRBV7-2 and TRBJ2-7; 7 nucleotides line up with TRBD2. Germline values: CDR1 SGHTA, CDR2 FQGNSA. J gave up 2 bases and V 1 base, and 5 bases lay outside the gene matches. The CDR3 length is 15 residues. Full variable domain (rest looked up from reference TRBV7-2 and TRBJ2-7): GAGVSQSPSNKVTEKGKDVELRCDPISGHTALYWYRQSLGQGLEFLIYFQGNSAPDKSGLPSDRFSAERTGGSVSTLTIQRTQQEDSAVYLCASSLVSSGAYEQYFGPGTRLTVT.

The rearrangement links TRBV6-1 to TRBJ2-7; TRBD1 aligns across 8 bases. The J segment lost 5 bases and the V segment lost 5 bases, leaving 8 bases of the junction unmatched. The CDR3 totals 14 residues. CDR1 MNHNS and CDR2 SASEGT come from the germline V gene. For the CDR3, the DNA is TGTGCCAGCAGTCCCCGACAGGGGCCAAACGAGCAGTACTTC. It encodes CASSPRQGPNEQYF.

This clone was seen only a few times. The chain employs TRBV28 and TRBJ1-4, with D possibly matching TRBD1 (6 bases). The CDR3 sequence is 14 residues long. Germline V lookup: CDR1 MDHEN, CDR2 SYDVKM. V was cut by 1 base and J by 7 bases, with 10 bases left in between. This CDR3 reads CASSLSGAREKLFF. For the CDR3, the DNA is TGTGCCAGCAGTTTATCAGGGGCTCGTGAAAAACTGTTTTTT.

The chain combines TRBV11-2 with TRBJ2-7, with TRBD2 identical over 13 bases. The CDR3 has 16 amino acids. The V segment lost 4 bases and the J segment 6 bases; nucleotides outside the gene matches: 9. Germline CDR1 SGHAT, CDR2 FQNNGV. The CDR3 region is CASSYWTSGRGREQYF. CDR3 DNA: TGTGCCAGCAGCTATTGGACTAGCGGGAGAGGTCGCGAGCAGTACTTC.

In its sample, this clone was seen many times. The chain uses TRBV18 and TRBJ1-6; D remains unclear. The CDR3 spans 15 residues. Trimming removed 2 bases at V and 9 bases at J, with 14 bases between. Germline V gene data show CDR1 as KGHSH and CDR2 as LQKENI. CDR3 bases: TGTGCCAGCTCACCAGGCTTACCTAAAGGTTCACCCCTCCACTTT. This sequence encodes CASSPGLPKGSPLHF.

This clone was observed once. The V and J genes are TRBV11-3 and TRBJ2-3; D possibly matches TRBD1 or TRBD2 (5 bases each). CDR3 length: 15 amino acids. V was clipped by 1 base and J by 2 bases, with 10 bases between them. CDR1 is SGHNT, CDR2 YENEEA, per germline. The CDR3 is CASSLGGDLTDTQYF. The CDR3 DNA reads as TGTGCCAGCAGCTTAGGAGGGGACCTCACAGATACGCAGTATTTT. Full variable domain (remainder filled in from reference TRBV11-3 and TRBJ2-3): EAGVVQSPRYKIIEKKQPVAFWCNPISGHNTLYWYLQNLGQGPELLIRYENEEAVDDSQLPKDRFSAERLKGVDSTLKIQPAELGDSAVYLCASSLGGDLTDTQYFGPGTRLTVL.

The CDR3 here is CASSVGPGGYEQYV. The CDR3 coding sequence is TGTGCCAGCAGTGTGGGGCCGGGAGGTTACGAGCAGTACGTC. The chain carries TRBV2 and TRBJ2-7; TRBD2 agrees at 7 bases. This CDR3 contains 14 residues. V lost 4 bases to trimming and J lost 4 bases; unmatched junction nucleotides: 7. Germline V gene sequence: CDR1 SNHLY, CDR2 FYNNEI.

The genes are TRBV5-1 and TRBJ2-7; a weak D match, TRBD2 (5 bases). The germline V and J ends were trimmed by 4 bases and 7 bases, with 9 bases remaining between them. CDR3 length equals 11 residues. Per germline, CDR1 SGHRS and CDR2 YFSETQ. The CDR3 loop is CASSGGMEQYF. The CDR3 nucleotides are TGCGCCAGCAGCGGAGGTATGGAGCAGTACTTC.

The V gene is TRBV7-8, the J gene TRBJ1-3; 7 bases are a match to TRBD1. The CDR3 runs 16 residues. The germline V gene has CDR1 SGHVS and CDR2 FQNEAQ. J gave up 0 bases and V 1 base, and 3 bases lay outside the gene matches. The CDR3 nucleotides are TGTGCCAGCAGCTTAGAAGGGGGCCACTCTGGAAACACCATATATTTT. Translated, it gives CASSLEGGHSGNTIYF. The variable domain in full, completed from reference TRBV7-8 and TRBJ1-3, reads GAGVSQSPRYKVAKRGQDVALRCDPISGHVSLFWYQQALGQGPEFLTYFQNEAQLDKSGLPSDRFFAERPEGSVSTLKIQRTQQEDSAVYLCASSLEGGHSGNTIYFGEGSWLTVV.

The V gene is TRBV10-3, the J gene TRBJ1-2; 8 bases agree with TRBD1. Per the germline V gene, CDR1 is ENHRY and CDR2 is SYGVKD. This CDR3 contains 14 residues. Trimming removed 3 bases from V and 2 bases from J; junction bases left unmatched: 2. The CDR3 DNA follows: TGTGCCATCAGTGAAAGACAGGGGAACTATGGCTACACCTTC. This translates into CAISERQGNYGYTF.

This chain links TRBV7-9 with TRBJ2-5; TRBD1 agrees at 7 bases. V was clipped by 5 bases and J by 2 bases; unmatched bases: 2. CDR3 length: 13 amino acids. Germline lookup yields CDR1 SEHNR and CDR2 FQNEAQ (reference sequence). The CDR3 protein is CASSRTGQETQYF. CDR3 nucleotide sequence: TGTGCCAGCAGCCGGACAGGACAAGAGACCCAGTACTTC. Combining the CDR3 with reference TRBV7-9 and TRBJ2-5 gives the whole variable domain DTGVSQNPRHKITKRGQNVTFRCDPISEHNRLYWYRQTLGQGPEFLTYFQNEAQLEKSRLLSDRFSAERPKGSFSTLEIQRTEQGDSAMYLCASSRTGQETQYFGPGTRLLVL.

This chain links TRBV4-1 with TRBJ1-5; D is possibly TRBD1 (5 bases). Trimming pared 1 base from V and 6 bases from J, leaving 13 bases between. The CDR3 consists of 15 residues. Germline values: CDR1 MGHRA, CDR2 YSYEKL. CDR3 DNA sequence: TGCGCCAGCAGCCAAGCGGACACGTCGCCTCAGCCCCAGCATTTT. It codes for CASSQADTSPQPQHF.

This chain joins TRBV6-1 and TRBJ1-5; D is unclear. The CDR3 has 15 residues. V was shortened by 2 bases and J by 1 base, with 9 bases between the two germline ends. In germline, CDR1 is MNHNS, CDR2 SASEGT. For the CDR3, the DNA is TGTGCCAGCAGTGAAAGCCCCATGAGCAATCAGCCCCAGCATTTT. Translated, it gives CASSESPMSNQPQHF.

The table lists this clone with many counts. The CDR3 sequence: CASSQSADRGGRNSPLHF. As DNA, the CDR3 is TGCGCCAGCAGTCAATCGGCGGACAGGGGAGGTAGAAATTCACCCCTCCACTTT. The chain combines TRBV23-1 with TRBJ1-6; 9 bases map to TRBD1. TRBV23-1 is filed as an ORF, its function uncertain. The junction had 10 bases not matched to a gene; V was cut back by 0 bases and J by 7 bases. The CDR3 has 18 amino acids.

This chain connects TRBV4-2 to TRBJ2-3; 8 nucleotides align to TRBD2. Per germline, CDR1 LGHNA and CDR2 YNFKEQ. CDR3 size: 17 residues. V was clipped by 4 bases and J by 1 base; unmatched bases: 10. The CDR3, as DNA: TGTGCCAGCAGCCGACGGGGGGGCTTCCCCCGCACAGATACGCAGTATTTT. Its translation is CASSRRGGFPRTDTQYF.

This chain connects TRBV28 to TRBJ2-7; D is unclear. V was clipped by 2 bases and J by 3 bases, with 14 bases between them. CDR3 length: 15 residues. Germline V lookup: CDR1 MDHEN, CDR2 SYDVKM. CDR3 sequence reads: CASSLIGWVGYEQYF. The CDR3 region has the DNA TGTGCCAGCAGTTTAATCGGGTGGGTTGGCTACGAGCAGTACTTC.

This clone was counted many times. CDR3 coding DNA: TGTGCCAGCAGCGATCACCGGCCCGAAGCTTTCTTT. This gives the protein CASSDHRPEAFF. The chain uses TRBV13 and TRBJ1-1; no clear D. Between the trimmed V and J ends, which lost 5 bases and 8 bases, there was a span of 12 bases. CDR1 and CDR2 from the germline V gene are PRHDT and FYEKMQ (reference sequence). This CDR3 region has 12 residues.

Only one count was recorded for this clone. This chain links TRBV11-2 with TRBJ2-5; the D is unclear. The germline gives CDR1 SGHAT, CDR2 FQNNGV. This CDR3 comprises 13 residues. V lost 5 bases and J 1 base, leaving 8 bases between the germline ends. The CDR3 DNA reads TGTGCCAGCAGCCCCCTTTTCCAAGAGACCCAGTACTTC. This translates into CASSPLFQETQYF.

This chain joins TRBV21-1 and TRBJ1-3. TRBV21-1 is given as a pseudogene. The CDR3 totals 17 residues. Here the CDR3 DNA reads TGTGCCAGCAGCACCCGTGAAGGGCCCGCTAGGGGAAACACCATATATTTT. Protein sequence: CASSTREGPARGNTIYF.

This chain connects TRBV11-3 to TRBJ2-7; D may be TRBD1 (6 bases). Germline-derived CDR1 and CDR2 are SGHNT and YENEEA. Trimming took off 0 bases at V and 3 bases at J, with 21 bases between the two ends. The CDR3 is 18 amino acids. The CDR3 loop is CASSLDPPKVTGYYEQYV. The CDR3 nucleotides are TGTGCCAGCAGCTTAGATCCCCCCAAGGTGACAGGCTACTACGAGCAGTACGTC.

V is TRBV5-4 and J is TRBJ1-2, with TRBD1 matching 8 bases. The CDR3 extends over 15 amino acids. CDR1 and CDR2 from the germline V gene are SGHNT and YYREEE (reference sequence). The ends lost 0 bases at V and 6 bases at J; junction bases unmatched: 7. CDR3 in amino acids: CASSLADRVSHGYTF. The CDR3 DNA is TGTGCCAGCAGCTTGGCGGACAGGGTGTCACATGGCTACACCTTC.

This chain connects TRBV27 to TRBJ2-7, with D maybe TRBD2 (6 bases). Germline V gene sequence: CDR1 MNHEY, CDR2 SMNVEV (reference sequence). Trimming left V 6 bases short and J 3 bases short, with 12 bases between. CDR3 length: 13 amino acids. As DNA, the CDR3 is TGTGCCAGCAGGGGGTTGGGACTCTACGAGCAGTACTTC. It translates to CASRGLGLYEQYF.

Comment on this clone: At one of its ends the junction is not consistent with the germline gene, which may arise from a read error. The chain couples TRBV6-6 to TRBJ2-7; the match to TRBD1 covers 10 bases. The CDR3 loop spans 15 amino acids. Germline V gene data show CDR1 as MNHNY and CDR2 as SVGAGI (reference sequence). CDR3 nucleotide sequence: TGTGCCATCAGTGAGTCTAGACAGGGGGCCCACGAGCAGTACTTC. As protein: CAISESRQGAHEQYF.

The rearrangement joins TRBV5-4 to TRBJ1-4; D gene ambiguous. The germline V and J ends were trimmed by 3 bases and 8 bases, with 8 bases remaining between them. The CDR3 consists of 12 residues. CDR1 and CDR2 (germline): SGHNT, YYREEE (reference sequence). CDR3 residues: CASSSDREKLFF. CDR3 DNA: TGTGCCAGCAGCTCCGATCGGGAAAAACTGTTTTTT.

The gene calls are TRBV28 and TRBJ2-3, with TRBD1 identical over 8 bases. The CDR3 spans 12 residues. The germline gives CDR1 MDHEN, CDR2 SYDVKM. V lost 7 bases to trimming and J lost 8 bases; unmatched junction nucleotides: 5. In nucleotides, the CDR3 is TGTGCCAGCAAACAGGGGGTTGCTACGCAGTATTTT. This encodes CASKQGVATQYF.

The rearrangement uses TRBV5-6 and TRBJ2-3; tentative D call: TRBD1 (7 bases). Trimming cost V 8 bases and J 1 base, with 17 bases left between them. The CDR3 runs to 15 residues. Germline CDR1 reads SGHDT; CDR2 reads YYEEEE. CDR3 bases: TGTGCCAGTAAGGAGGGGGCTAGCGGCACAGATACGCAGTATTTT. Translating gives CASKEGASGTDTQYF. The full variable domain, rest sourced from reference TRBV5-6 and TRBJ2-3, is DAGVTQSPTHLIKTRGQQVTLRCSPKSGHDTVSWYQQALGQGPQFIFQYYEEEERQRGNFPDRFSGHQFPNYSSELNVNALLLGDSALYLCASKEGASGTDTQYFGPGTRLTVL.